A single sample gave rise to the 17 T cell receptor beta chains below, sequenced in a study of T cells in tuberculosis. The table came from immunoSEQ multiplex PCR; TCRdb's copy has only in-frame clones and leaves some out. The sample yields about 30,000 clones, roughly 94% seen once. The sequenced sample consisted of PBMCs. The receptors shown here come from a donor between 10 and 35 years old with latent tuberculosis or without tuberculosis infection.

The chain joins TRBV4-1 to TRBJ2-3, with TRBD2 identical over 13 bases. V dropped 1 base and J dropped 4; count of bases not matched to a gene: 5. Germline CDR1 is MGHRA and CDR2 is YSYEKL. This CDR3 is built from 17 residues. The CDR3, as DNA: TGCGCCAGCAGCCAAGCCGGACTAGCGGGAGCCCCAGATACGCAGTATTTT. This sequence encodes CASSQAGLAGAPDTQYF.

This clone was found once. The chain carries TRBV5-1 and TRBJ2-7, with 12 bases fitting TRBD2. Germline V CDR1 and CDR2: SGHRS, YFSETQ. Trimming removed 4 bases from V and 6 bases from J; junction bases left unmatched: 11. This CDR3 region has 16 residues. This CDR3 is CASSEEKTSGSPEQYF. CDR3 nucleotides: TGCGCCAGCAGCGAAGAAAAGACTAGCGGGAGCCCCGAGCAGTACTTC.

The chain has TRBV7-9 and TRBJ2-7, with TRBD2 matching 9 bases. Germline CDR1 is SEHNR and CDR2 is FQNEAQ (reference sequence). Trimming cost V 5 bases and J 5 bases; bases outside gene matches: 16. This CDR3 contains 17 residues. Here the CDR3 reads CASSGVGGRASGNEQYF. CDR3 nucleotide sequence: TGTGCCAGCAGCGGAGTGGGCGGGAGGGCCTCCGGGAACGAGCAGTACTTC.

The J gene is TRBJ2-7, the V gene TRBV6-5; possible D gene TRBD2, 5 bases. This CDR3 has 12 residues. CDR1 MNHEY and CDR2 SVGAGI come from the germline V gene. The V end lost 5 bases, the J end lost 5 bases, and 10 bases lay between the germline ends. Here the CDR3 reads CASSHRGNEQYF. The CDR3 DNA follows: TGTGCCAGCAGTCATCGAGGGAACGAGCAGTACTTC.

The J gene is TRBJ2-7, the V gene TRBV2; 7 positions agree with TRBD1. J gave up 5 bases and V 4 bases, and 8 bases lay outside the gene matches. This CDR3 has 14 amino acids. The germline CDR1 and CDR2 sequences are SNHLY and FYNNEI. The CDR3 protein is CASSVPGTENEQYF. DNA of the CDR3: TGTGCCAGCAGTGTTCCCGGGACAGAGAACGAGCAGTACTTC.

J is TRBJ1-5 and V is TRBV7-2; 8 nucleotides match TRBD1. This CDR3 region has 14 residues. V was clipped by 4 bases and J by 3 bases; unmatched bases: 2. Germline CDR1 and CDR2: SGHTA and FQGNSA. CDR3: CASSWTGNNQPQHF. The CDR3 DNA follows: TGTGCCAGCAGCTGGACAGGGAACAATCAGCCCCAGCATTTT.

V is TRBV28 and J is TRBJ1-2; TRBD1 matches 7 bases. V trimming: 7 bases; J trimming: 6 bases; junction bases outside the gene matches: 8. Germline-derived CDR1 and CDR2 are MDHEN and SYDVKM. CDR3 size: 13 residues. The CDR3 DNA follows: TGTGCCAGCACCGCGGGGACAGAAGATGGCTACACCTTC. This sequence encodes CASTAGTEDGYTF.

The chain links TRBV5-1 to TRBJ2-7; TRBD1 is a possible D gene (5 bases). The germline V and J ends were trimmed by 2 bases and 5 bases, with 11 bases remaining between them. CDR1 and CDR2 (germline): SGHRS, YFSETQ. The CDR3 extends over 13 amino acids. CDR3 sequence (DNA): TGCGCCAGCAGCTTCCAGGGTGGAGACGAGCAGTACTTC. Encoded protein: CASSFQGGDEQYF.

The rearrangement joins TRBV6-1 to TRBJ2-1, with D unclear. This CDR3 region has 12 residues. CDR1 is MNHNS and CDR2 is SASEGT in the germline V gene. Trimming removed 5 bases at V and 8 bases at J, with 10 bases between. This chain's CDR3 is CASSPKRDEQFF. CDR3 nucleotide sequence: TGTGCCAGCAGTCCCAAACGGGATGAGCAGTTCTTC.

The J gene is TRBJ2-3, the V gene TRBV7-9, with a weak D call TRBD2 (6 bases). V shed 8 bases and J shed 2 bases, with 20 bases lying between them. The CDR3 is 16 amino acids. The germline CDR1 and CDR2 sequences are SEHNR and FQNEAQ (reference sequence). The CDR3 nucleotides are TGTGCCAGCCCCGCCAGTGAGACTAGAACCACAGATACGCAGTATTTT. Its translation is CASPASETRTTDTQYF.

The V call is TRBV5-6, the J call TRBJ2-6; D remains unclear. The V end was cut by 3 bases, the J end by 0 bases, with 7 bases between. The CDR3 runs to 15 residues. The V gene's germline CDR1 is SGHDT and CDR2 YYEEEE. CDR3: CASSSLSSGANVLTF. The CDR3 DNA reads TGTGCCAGCAGCTCCCTGAGCTCTGGGGCCAACGTCCTGACTTTC.

This clone was counted a few times. V usage is TRBV10-2 and J usage is TRBJ2-1; D ambiguous. From germline, CDR1 is WSHSY and CDR2 SAAADI. The CDR3 covers 14 residues. V dropped 3 bases and J dropped 6 bases, with 12 bases sitting between them. The CDR3 spells CASSDRLWSNEQFF. CDR3 DNA: TGCGCCAGCAGTGATCGACTCTGGAGCAATGAGCAGTTCTTC.

V and J are TRBV6-5 and TRBJ1-1, with a weak D call TRBD1 (5 bases). Trimming took off 0 bases at V and 4 bases at J, with 15 bases between the two ends. Germline-derived CDR1 and CDR2 are MNHEY and SVGAGI. This CDR3 is built from 16 residues. The CDR3: CASSYSSGGGVTEAFF. CDR3 DNA sequence: TGTGCCAGCAGTTACTCGAGTGGCGGGGGAGTCACTGAAGCTTTCTTT.

The chain recombines TRBV5-1 with TRBJ2-7, with 12 bases matching TRBD1. Germline trimming cut 6 bases from V and 7 bases from J; bases unmatched to any gene: 5. The CDR3 is 13 amino acids. Germline V gene data show CDR1 as SGHRS and CDR2 as YFSETQ. CDR3 in DNA: TGCGCCAGCAAGGGACAGGGGGCTAAAGAGCAGTACTTC. It yields the protein CASKGQGAKEQYF.

The chain joins TRBV18 to TRBJ1-5, with 7 positions matching TRBD1. The germline V gene encodes CDR1 KGHSH and CDR2 LQKENI. Trimming cost V 3 bases and J 2 bases; bases outside gene matches: 7. The CDR3 is 16 residues long. CDR3 DNA: TGTGCCAGCTCACCTCGAACAGGGGACGGCAATCAGCCCCAGCATTTT. Its translation is CASSPRTGDGNQPQHF.

The rearrangement uses TRBV4-3 and TRBJ1-4; D ambiguous. Germline V gives CDR1 LGHNA, CDR2 YSLEER. The CDR3 contains 16 residues. Trimming took off 3 bases at V and 0 bases at J, with 11 bases between the two ends. The DNA for the CDR3 is TGCGCCAGCAGCCATTACCGGGTCCCAACTAATGAAAAACTGTTTTTT. This translates into CASSHYRVPTNEKLFF.

V gene TRBV5-6 combines with J gene TRBJ1-5, with 8 bases fitting TRBD1. From germline, CDR1 is SGHDT and CDR2 YYEEEE. This CDR3 region has 19 residues. With 3 bases clipped from V and 0 bases from J, the junction kept 14 bases outside the gene matches. DNA for the CDR3: TGTGCCAGCAGCTCATACCGGGACAGGACCCTCCTTAGCAATCAGCCCCAGCATTTT. Translating it yields CASSSYRDRTLLSNQPQHF.